The clone carrying this TCR beta chain was seen repeatedly, ten times or more. The data stem from a study of neurological immune-mediated disorders. J gave up 2 bases and V 1 base, and 8 bases lay outside the gene matches. Germline CDR1 reads DFQATT; CDR2 reads SNEGSKA (reference sequence). The CDR3 runs to 19 residues. Described time point: technical triplicate 2. TCRdb recomputed calls from the 5' RACE reads with MiXCR, one row per CDR3 protein. Among about 59,000 distinct CDR3 sequences listed, more than 20% were seen once. Input material: PBMCs. This receptor was obtained from a man between 60 and 70 years old with HTLV-1-associated myelopathy (HAM/TSP). V and J are TRBV20-1 and TRBJ2-1; 16 bases are a match to TRBD2. The CDR3 region is CSARALGLAGGPTYNEQFF. The CDR3 region has the DNA TGCAGTGCTAGAGCTTTGGGACTAGCGGGAGGGCCCACCTACAATGAGCAGTTCTTC.